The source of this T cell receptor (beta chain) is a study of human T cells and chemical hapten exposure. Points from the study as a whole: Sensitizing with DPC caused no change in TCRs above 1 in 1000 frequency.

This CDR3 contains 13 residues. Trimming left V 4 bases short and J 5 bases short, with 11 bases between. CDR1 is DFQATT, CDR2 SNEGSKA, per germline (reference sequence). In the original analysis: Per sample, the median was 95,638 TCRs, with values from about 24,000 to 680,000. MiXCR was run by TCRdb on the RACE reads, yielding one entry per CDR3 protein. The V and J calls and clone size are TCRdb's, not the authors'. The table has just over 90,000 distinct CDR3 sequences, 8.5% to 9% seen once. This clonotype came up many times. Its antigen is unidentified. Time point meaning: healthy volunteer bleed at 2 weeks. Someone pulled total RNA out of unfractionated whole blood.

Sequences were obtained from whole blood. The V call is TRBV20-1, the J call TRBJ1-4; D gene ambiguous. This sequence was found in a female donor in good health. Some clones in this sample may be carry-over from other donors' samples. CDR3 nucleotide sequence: TGCAGTGCTATTTCCCGGAGGAATGAAAAACTGTTTTTT. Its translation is CSAISRRNEKLFF.